Listed below are T cell receptor beta chains from one sample, sequenced in a study of control samples from healthy donors and cancer patients. Profiling relied on immunoSEQ multiplex PCR, and the TCRdb table lists in-frame clones only, not all of them. The sample yields some 130,000 clones, more than 85% seen once. Sequencing was carried out using PBMCs. The receptor source for this set is a man aged 50-59 years with head and neck cancer. Each CDR3 is given with its conserved first and last residue. A D gene is named only where the DNA matches it firmly. Clone size, where shown, is once, few, many, or a class for clones that have expanded.

V gene: TRBV4-3
J gene: TRBJ1-1
D gene: -
clone size: -
CDR3 DNA: TGCGCCAGCAGCCGAATGGGGGGGAACACTGAAGCTTTCTTT
CDR3 protein: CASSRMGGNTEAFF

V gene: TRBV9
J gene: TRBJ2-2
D gene: TRBD1
clone size: -
CDR3 DNA: TGTGCCAGCAGCGTAGGGACAGGGGGACCCGGGGAGCTGTTTTTT
CDR3 protein: CASSVGTGGPGELFF

V gene: TRBV19
J gene: TRBJ1-5
D gene: -
clone size: once
CDR3 DNA: TGTGCCAGTAGTCGAGGGAACCAGCCCCAGCATTTT
CDR3 protein: CASSRGNQPQHF

V gene: TRBV18
J gene: TRBJ2-2
D gene: TRBD2
clone size: -
CDR3 DNA: TGTGCCAGCTCAAACGGGGGGGCCGACACCGGGGAGCTGTTTTTT
CDR3 protein: CASSNGGADTGELFF

V gene: TRBV6-5
J gene: TRBJ1-2
D gene: TRBD1
clone size: once
CDR3 DNA: TGTGCCAGCAGTTACTCGTTCAGGGGGGAGTCGGGCTACACCTTC
CDR3 protein: CASSYSFRGESGYTF

V gene: TRBV7-9
J gene: TRBJ2-7
D gene: -
clone size: once
CDR3 DNA: TGTGCCAGCAGCCCGCGGGGTAGTGTAGGTGAGCAGTACTTC
CDR3 protein: CASSPRGSVGEQYF

V gene: TRBV21-1
J gene: TRBJ2-3
D gene: -
clone size: -
CDR3 DNA: TGTGCCAGCAGCAAAGGGAGGACAGGGGGCGACACAGATACGCAGTATTTT
CDR3 protein: CASSKGRTGGDTDTQYF

V gene: TRBV29-1
J gene: TRBJ1-2
D gene: -
clone size: -
CDR3 DNA: TGCAGCGTTCGGATGGGGGGAGCTTATGGCTACACCTTC
CDR3 protein: CSVRMGGAYGYTF

V gene: TRBV28
J gene: TRBJ2-7
D gene: TRBD1
clone size: few
CDR3 DNA: TGTGCCAGCACCCCCGGGACAGGGACCTACGAGCAGTACTTC
CDR3 protein: CASTPGTGTYEQYF

V gene: TRBV12-3/TRBV12-4
J gene: TRBJ2-7
D gene: -
clone size: -
CDR3 DNA: TGTGCCAGCAGCTGGAGCCCGGTCGAGCAGTACTTC
CDR3 protein: CASSWSPVEQYF

V gene: TRBV7-3
J gene: TRBJ2-1
D gene: -
clone size: -
CDR3 DNA: TGTGCCAGCAGCTTAACGGGTGGGAACAATGAGCAGTTCTTC
CDR3 protein: CASSLTGGNNEQFF

V gene: TRBV7-8
J gene: TRBJ1-2
D gene: -
clone size: once
CDR3 DNA: TGTGCCAGCAGCCAGGACGGGGCCAAGCTTAGAACAAACACCTTC
CDR3 protein: CASSQDGAKLRTNTF

V gene: TRBV7-3
J gene: TRBJ2-3
D gene: -
clone size: -
CDR3 DNA: TGTGCCAGCAGCTTACTATCTAGCACAGATACGCAGTATTTT
CDR3 protein: CASSLLSSTDTQYF

V gene: TRBV19
J gene: TRBJ1-1
D gene: -
clone size: -
CDR3 DNA: TGTGCCAGTAGGGGGGTGGAGTCTTTCTTT
CDR3 protein: CASRGVESFF

V gene: TRBV5-8
J gene: TRBJ1-2
D gene: TRBD1
clone size: -
CDR3 DNA: TGTGCCAGCAGCGGGGACAGGGCGGGGGACGGCTACACCTTC
CDR3 protein: CASSGDRAGDGYTF

V gene: TRBV6-5
J gene: TRBJ2-3
D gene: TRBD2
clone size: -
CDR3 DNA: TGTGCCAGCATGCGGGGGGGTAGCACAGATACGCAGTATTTT
CDR3 protein: CASMRGGSTDTQYF

V gene: TRBV28
J gene: TRBJ2-7
D gene: -
clone size: -
CDR3 DNA: TGTGCCAGCAGTCCGGGGTGGGGCGAGCAGTACTTC
CDR3 protein: CASSPGWGEQYF

V gene: TRBV9
J gene: TRBJ1-1
D gene: -
clone size: once
CDR3 DNA: TGTGCCAGCAGCGTAGGCTTCGTGGACACTGAAGCTTTCTTT
CDR3 protein: CASSVGFVDTEAFF

V gene: TRBV11-1
J gene: TRBJ1-2
D gene: TRBD1
clone size: -
CDR3 DNA: TGTGCCAGCAGCTCAGACAGGGCCTATGGCTACACCTTC
CDR3 protein: CASSSDRAYGYTF

V gene: TRBV6-5
J gene: TRBJ1-6
D gene: TRBD1
clone size: -
CDR3 DNA: TGTGCCAGCTGGGGACAGGGGACCTCACCCCTCCACTTT
CDR3 protein: CASWGQGTSPLHF

V gene: TRBV19
J gene: TRBJ1-3
D gene: -
clone size: -
CDR3 DNA: TGTGCCAGTAGTGCAGATTCTGGAAACACCATATATTTT
CDR3 protein: CASSADSGNTIYF

V gene: TRBV9
J gene: TRBJ1-2
D gene: -
clone size: -
CDR3 DNA: TGTGCCAGCAGCGCGGGGGATGGCTACACCTTC
CDR3 protein: CASSAGDGYTF

V gene: TRBV7-2
J gene: TRBJ2-7
D gene: TRBD2
clone size: -
CDR3 DNA: TGTGCCAGCAGCGGACCTCTAAGCGGGGGCCGCCTGAATACCTACGAGCAGTACTTC
CDR3 protein: CASSGPLSGGRLNTYEQYF

V gene: TRBV3-1/TRBV3-2
J gene: TRBJ2-1
D gene: -
clone size: -
CDR3 DNA: TGTGCCAGCAGCCAAGACGATGAGCAGTTCTTC
CDR3 protein: CASSQDDEQFF

V gene: TRBV25-1
J gene: TRBJ2-7
D gene: -
clone size: -
CDR3 DNA: TGTGCCAGCAGTGATGGACAGTTAAGCTACGAGCAGTACTTC
CDR3 protein: CASSDGQLSYEQYF

V gene: TRBV11-3
J gene: TRBJ2-1
D gene: TRBD2
clone size: -
CDR3 DNA: TGTGCCAGCAGCTTAGCAGGGACTAGCGGGGCCGGTGAGCAGTTCTTC
CDR3 protein: CASSLAGTSGAGEQFF

V gene: TRBV3-1/TRBV3-2
J gene: TRBJ1-5
D gene: -
clone size: -
CDR3 DNA: TGTGCCAGCAGCCAGAGGAGTAGCAATCAGCCCCAGCATTTT
CDR3 protein: CASSQRSSNQPQHF

V gene: TRBV28
J gene: TRBJ1-1
D gene: -
clone size: -
CDR3 DNA: TGTGCCAGCACCCCGGCCGCGGGGACTGAAGCTTTCTTT
CDR3 protein: CASTPAAGTEAFF

V gene: TRBV7-9
J gene: TRBJ1-4
D gene: -
clone size: once
CDR3 DNA: TGTGCCAGCAGCTTAGAGATTAATGAAAAACTGTTTTTT
CDR3 protein: CASSLEINEKLFF

V gene: TRBV7-8
J gene: TRBJ1-6
D gene: -
clone size: -
CDR3 DNA: TGTGCCAGCAGCTTATCGTATGGGTCACCCCTCCACTTT
CDR3 protein: CASSLSYGSPLHF

V gene: TRBV7-8
J gene: TRBJ2-1
D gene: TRBD2
clone size: -
CDR3 DNA: TGTGCCAGCAGCTTCCGGGGGGGCGGTGGCAATGAGCAGTTCTTC
CDR3 protein: CASSFRGGGGNEQFF

V gene: TRBV7-2
J gene: TRBJ2-5
D gene: -
clone size: -
CDR3 DNA: TGTGCCAGCAGCTTAGATCATAGGGGGTCAGAGACCCAGTACTTC
CDR3 protein: CASSLDHRGSETQYF

V gene: TRBV2
J gene: TRBJ2-1
D gene: -
clone size: -
CDR3 DNA: TGTGCCAGCAGTGAGAGGTTAGGAAGGGGGGCCAATGAGCAGTTCTTC
CDR3 protein: CASSERLGRGANEQFF

V gene: TRBV19
J gene: TRBJ2-2
D gene: -
clone size: -
CDR3 DNA: TGTGCCAGCGGAGGACAGTTGGAGCACGAGGGGAAGCTGTTTTTT
CDR3 protein: CASGGQLEHEGKLFF

V gene: TRBV4-2
J gene: TRBJ2-7
D gene: -
clone size: -
CDR3 DNA: TGTGCCAGCAGCCAGGGCCGGGACCGAGCCTACGAGCAGTACTTC
CDR3 protein: CASSQGRDRAYEQYF

V gene: TRBV28
J gene: TRBJ2-7
D gene: -
clone size: -
CDR3 DNA: TGTGCCAGCCCCCTCGAGCAGTACTTC
CDR3 protein: CASPLEQYF

V gene: TRBV25-1
J gene: TRBJ2-3
D gene: TRBD2
clone size: -
CDR3 DNA: TGTGCCAGCAGTGAATCCAGACTAGCGTGGGGCACAGATACGCAGTATTTT
CDR3 protein: CASSESRLAWGTDTQYF

V gene: TRBV9
J gene: TRBJ1-2
D gene: TRBD1
clone size: -
CDR3 DNA: TGTGCCAGCAGCGTAACTACAGGGGGTGATGGCTACACCTTC
CDR3 protein: CASSVTTGGDGYTF

V gene: TRBV5-1
J gene: TRBJ2-1
D gene: TRBD2
clone size: -
CDR3 DNA: TGCGCCAGCAGCGGCGGGGGTGGGCAGTTCTTC
CDR3 protein: CASSGGGGQFF

V gene: TRBV6-2/TRBV6-3
J gene: TRBJ2-5
D gene: -
clone size: -
CDR3 DNA: TGTGCCAGCAGCGGAGGGGCTCGGGAGACCCAGTACTTC
CDR3 protein: CASSGGARETQYF

V gene: TRBV12-3/TRBV12-4
J gene: TRBJ1-2
D gene: TRBD1
clone size: once
CDR3 DNA: TGTGCCAGCAGACCGACAGGGAACTATGGCTACACCTTC
CDR3 protein: CASRPTGNYGYTF

V gene: TRBV6-1
J gene: TRBJ2-5
D gene: -
clone size: -
CDR3 DNA: TGTGCCAGCGCCCAAGAGACCCAGTACTTC
CDR3 protein: CASAQETQYF

V gene: TRBV5-1
J gene: TRBJ2-5
D gene: -
clone size: -
CDR3 DNA: TGCGCCAGCAGCTCCAACCGGGACGTAGAGACCCAGTACTTC
CDR3 protein: CASSSNRDVETQYF

V gene: TRBV3-1/TRBV3-2
J gene: TRBJ2-5
D gene: -
clone size: -
CDR3 DNA: TGTGCCAGCAGCCAGGGCTTAGAGACCCAGTACTTC
CDR3 protein: CASSQGLETQYF

V gene: TRBV28
J gene: TRBJ2-7
D gene: TRBD1
clone size: -
CDR3 DNA: TGTGCCACCACCGGGACAGTCCACTACGAGCAGTACTTC
CDR3 protein: CATTGTVHYEQYF

V gene: TRBV6-2/TRBV6-3
J gene: TRBJ1-2
D gene: -
clone size: -
CDR3 DNA: TGTGCCAGCAGTTACGTGGGGAACTATGGCTACACCTTC
CDR3 protein: CASSYVGNYGYTF